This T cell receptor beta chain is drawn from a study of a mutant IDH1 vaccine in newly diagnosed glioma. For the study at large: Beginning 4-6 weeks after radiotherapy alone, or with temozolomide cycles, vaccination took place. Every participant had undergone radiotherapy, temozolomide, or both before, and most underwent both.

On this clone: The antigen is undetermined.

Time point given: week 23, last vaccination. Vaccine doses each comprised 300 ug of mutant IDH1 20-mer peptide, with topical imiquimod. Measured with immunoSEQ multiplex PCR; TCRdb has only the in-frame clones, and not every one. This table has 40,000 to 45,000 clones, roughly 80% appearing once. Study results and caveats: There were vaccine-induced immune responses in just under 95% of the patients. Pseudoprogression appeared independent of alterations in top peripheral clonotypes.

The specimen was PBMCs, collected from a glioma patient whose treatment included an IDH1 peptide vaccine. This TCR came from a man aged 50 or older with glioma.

Here the CDR3 DNA reads TGTGCCAGCATACCCCAGGGGAGGGCTGAAGCTTTCTTT. This translates into CASIPQGRAEAFF. J is TRBJ1-1 and V is TRBV7-9, with a possible D match to TRBD1 (6 bases). Trimming took off 7 bases at V and 6 bases at J, with 15 bases between the two ends. The CDR3 contains 13 residues. Germline V lookup: CDR1 SEHNR, CDR2 FQNEAQ (reference sequence). Filled out from reference TRBV7-9 and TRBJ1-1, the complete variable domain reads DTGVSQNPRHKITKRGQNVTFRCDPISEHNRLYWYRQTLGQGPEFLTYFQNEAQLEKSRLLSDRFSAERPKGSFSTLEIQRTEQGDSAMYLCASIPQGRAEAFFGQGTRLTVV.